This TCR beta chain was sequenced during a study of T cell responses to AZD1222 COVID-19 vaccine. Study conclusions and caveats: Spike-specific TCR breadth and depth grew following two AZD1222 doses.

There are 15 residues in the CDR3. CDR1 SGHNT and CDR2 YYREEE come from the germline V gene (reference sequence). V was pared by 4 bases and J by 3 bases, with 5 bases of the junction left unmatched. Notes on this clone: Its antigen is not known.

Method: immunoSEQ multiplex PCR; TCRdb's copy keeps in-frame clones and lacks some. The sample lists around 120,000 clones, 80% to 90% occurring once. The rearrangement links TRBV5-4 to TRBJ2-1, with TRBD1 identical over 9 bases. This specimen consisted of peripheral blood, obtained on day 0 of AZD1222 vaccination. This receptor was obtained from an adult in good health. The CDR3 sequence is CASSRDRVSYNEQFF. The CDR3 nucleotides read TGTGCCAGCAGCCGGGACAGGGTCAGCTACAATGAGCAGTTCTTC.